What follows are 8 T cell receptor beta chains derived from one specimen sequenced in a study of blood T cell repertoires in COVID-19 (dated by TCRdb to between 2020 and 2021). The method behind the library was the immunoSEQ multiplex PCR assay. Held by TCRdb, this immuneACCESS table contains in-frame sequences only and omits some clones. Under half of the omission traces to an unresolved V gene where checked; the cause of the rest is unknown. This sample comprises around 240,000 clones, approximately 90% of them detected only once. Approximately 0.9% of the sample goes to the ten largest clones. The sequencing input was PBMCs or T cells enriched from blood (not recorded which). These receptors all come from a man in his forties or fifties who had been exposed to COVID-19.

This clone was counted at least ten times. The chain has TRBV28 and TRBJ1-5, with D hard to call. V was clipped by 3 bases and J by 7 bases, with 7 bases between them. CDR3 length: 12 amino acids. Per germline, CDR1 MDHEN and CDR2 SYDVKM. The CDR3: CASSLFKQPQHF. Written as DNA, the CDR3 is TGTGCCAGCAGTTTGTTCAAACAGCCCCAGCATTTT.

This sequence joins TRBV18 and TRBJ1-2; 7 bases agree with TRBD1. With 6 bases clipped from V and 7 bases from J, the junction kept 11 bases outside the gene matches. CDR1 and CDR2 (germline): KGHSH, LQKENI. This CDR3 region has 14 residues. CDR3 in DNA: TGTGCCAGCTCCCCTCTTGACAGGGATGCTGGCTACACCTTC. Translating gives CASSPLDRDAGYTF.

The chain joins TRBV9 to TRBJ2-2; D unresolved. The CDR3 consists of 12 residues. Per germline, CDR1 SGDLS and CDR2 YYNGEE. The V gene lost 0 bases and the J gene lost 8 bases, with 5 bases spanning the gap. The CDR3 spells CASSVAQGELFF. Written as DNA, the CDR3 is TGTGCCAGCAGCGTAGCTCAGGGGGAGCTGTTTTTT.

This chain connects TRBV5-1 to TRBJ2-3; no reliable D call. Trimming shortened V by 0 bases and J by 4 bases, and 9 bases separated the two germline ends. The CDR3 extends over 14 amino acids. Germline V lookup: CDR1 SGHRS, CDR2 YFSETQ. CDR3 region: CASSLEQLSDTQYF. In DNA, the CDR3 is TGCGCCAGCAGCTTGGAACAGCTATCAGATACGCAGTATTTT.

This chain uses TRBV7-2 with TRBJ2-5; a possible D gene is TRBD2 (6 bases). Germline assignment: CDR1 SGHTA and CDR2 FQGNSA. V dropped 5 bases and J dropped 0 bases, with 16 bases sitting between them. The CDR3 is made up of 16 amino acids. The CDR3 region is CASSQRRAGNQETQYF. In DNA form, the CDR3 reads TGTGCCAGCAGCCAAAGGAGGGCGGGGAACCAAGAGACCCAGTACTTC.

This clone was recorded a few times. The chain couples TRBV11-2 to TRBJ1-5; D gene unclear. Germline V gene lookup returns CDR1 SGHAT and CDR2 FQNNGV. The length of the CDR3 is 16 residues. V was cut by 1 base and J by 1 base, with 11 bases left in between. CDR3 nucleotide sequence: TGTGCCAGCAGCTTAGGTACGGGGTCGAGCAATCAGCCCCAGCATTTT. Translated, it gives CASSLGTGSSNQPQHF.

In this sample, this clone turned up once. This rearrangement joins TRBV2 to TRBJ2-2; D ambiguous. This CDR3 is built from 13 residues. Germline V CDR1 and CDR2: SNHLY, FYNNEI. V was pared by 6 bases and J by 3 bases, with 8 bases between. The CDR3 DNA reads TGTGCCAGCAGGGCCCATTACACCGGGGAGCTGTTTTTT. It specifies CASRAHYTGELFF.

V usage is TRBV7-9 and J usage is TRBJ1-1; D gene uncertain. V dropped 1 base and J dropped 5 bases, with 5 bases sitting between them. Germline V gene data show CDR1 as SEHNR and CDR2 as FQNEAQ (reference sequence). This CDR3 contains 12 residues. As DNA, the CDR3 is TGTGCCAGCAGCTTAGTTCCGACTGAAGCTTTCTTT. This gives the protein CASSLVPTEAFF.